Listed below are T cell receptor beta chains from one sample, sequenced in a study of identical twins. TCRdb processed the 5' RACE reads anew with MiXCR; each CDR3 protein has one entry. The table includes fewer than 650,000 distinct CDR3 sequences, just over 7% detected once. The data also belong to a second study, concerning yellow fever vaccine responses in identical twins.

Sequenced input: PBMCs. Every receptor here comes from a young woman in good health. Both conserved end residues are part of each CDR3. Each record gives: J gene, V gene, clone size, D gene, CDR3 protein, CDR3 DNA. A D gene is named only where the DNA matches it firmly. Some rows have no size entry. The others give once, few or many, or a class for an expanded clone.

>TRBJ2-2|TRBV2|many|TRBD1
CASSVRTGATGELFF
TGTGCCAGCAGTGTTCGAACAGGGGCCACGGGGGAGCTGTTTTTT
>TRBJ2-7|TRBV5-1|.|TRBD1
CASSLGTGVVGYEQYF
TGCGCCAGCAGCTTGGGGACAGGGGTTGTAGGCTACGAGCAGTACTTC
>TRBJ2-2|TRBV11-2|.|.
CASSLLDSTGELFF
TGTGCCAGCAGCCTCCTCGACTCCACCGGGGAGCTGTTTTTT
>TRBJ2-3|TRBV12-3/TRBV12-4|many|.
CASSFGRVAVGTDTQYF
TGTGCCAGCAGTTTCGGTAGGGTGGCGGTTGGGACAGATACGCAGTATTTT
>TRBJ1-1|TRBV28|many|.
CASSPSGRTNTEAFF
TGTGCCAGCAGTCCTTCGGGACGGACAAACACTGAAGCTTTCTTT
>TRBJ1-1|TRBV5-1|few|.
CASSLGSTDRLNTEAFF
TGCGCCAGCAGCTTGGGCTCGACAGACAGATTGAACACTGAAGCTTTCTTT
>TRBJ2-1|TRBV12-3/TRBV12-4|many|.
CASSPDGGASNEQFF
TGTGCCAGCAGTCCAGATGGGGGGGCAAGCAATGAGCAGTTCTTC
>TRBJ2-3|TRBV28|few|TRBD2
CASSLGSLAGYTQYF
TGTGCCAGCAGTTTAGGATCCCTAGCGGGGTATACGCAGTATTTT
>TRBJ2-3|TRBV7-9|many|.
CASSPYDRSSTDTQYF
TGTGCCAGCAGCCCTTACGACAGATCTAGCACAGATACGCAGTATTTT
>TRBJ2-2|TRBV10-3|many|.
CAISNTPVTGELLF
TGTGCCATCAGTAACACCCCGGTCACCGGGGAGCTGCTTTTT
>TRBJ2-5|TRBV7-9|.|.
CASSLTQGSETQYF
TGTGCCAGCAGCTTAACTCAGGGCTCGGAGACCCAGTACTTC
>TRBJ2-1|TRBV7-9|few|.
CASDLSGEQFF
TGTGCCAGCGACCTATCTGGTGAGCAGTTCTTC
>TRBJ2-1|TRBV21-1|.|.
CASSKGLFADHNNEQFF
TGTGCCAGCAGCAAGGGCCTTTTTGCGGATCATAACAATGAGCAGTTCTTC
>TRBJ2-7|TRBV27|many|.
CASTRSGVVAPYEQYF
TGTGCCAGCACCCGATCGGGGGTGGTGGCTCCTTACGAGCAGTACTTC
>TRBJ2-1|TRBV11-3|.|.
CASSYLADEQFF
TGTGCCAGCAGCTACTTAGCAGATGAGCAGTTCTTC
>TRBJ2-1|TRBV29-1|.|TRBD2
CSVELLAEISYNEQFF
TGCAGCGTTGAACTACTAGCGGAGATCTCCTACAATGAGCAGTTCTTC
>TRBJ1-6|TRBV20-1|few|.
CSARAGQNSYNSPLHF
TGCAGTGCTAGGGCGGGACAAAACTCCTATAATTCACCCCTCCACTTT
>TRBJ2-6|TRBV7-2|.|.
CASSLFISGANVLTF
TGTGCCAGCAGCTTGTTCATCTCTGGGGCCAACGTCCTGACTTTC
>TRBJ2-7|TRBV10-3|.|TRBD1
CAISDRGYEQYF
TGTGCCATATCGGACAGGGGGTACGAGCAGTACTTC
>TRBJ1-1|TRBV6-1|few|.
CASREGVVNTEAFF
TGTGCCAGCAGGGAGGGGGTAGTGAACACTGAAGCTTTCTTT
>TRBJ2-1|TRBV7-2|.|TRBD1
CASSLKRDRELEFF
TGTGCCAGCAGCCTAAAACGGGACAGGGAATTGGAGTTCTTC
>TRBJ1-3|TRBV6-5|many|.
CASSYSTSGVNTIYF
TGTGCCAGCAGTTACTCGACATCTGGGGTAAACACCATATATTTT
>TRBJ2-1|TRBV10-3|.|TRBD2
CAISESRREVWNEQFF
TGTGCCATCAGTGAGTCGCGGCGGGAGGTGTGGAATGAGCAGTTCTTC
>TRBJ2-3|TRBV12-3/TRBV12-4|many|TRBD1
CASSRQGLSSDTQYF
TGTGCCAGCAGTCGACAGGGTTTATCGTCAGATACGCAGTATTTT
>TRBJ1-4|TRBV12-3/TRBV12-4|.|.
CASNLSQGKEKLFF
TGTGCCAGCAATTTGAGTCAGGGCAAAGAAAAACTGTTTTTT
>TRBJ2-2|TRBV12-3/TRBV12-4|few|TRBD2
CASSQTSGLASGELFF
TGTGCCAGCAGTCAGACTAGCGGATTGGCATCCGGGGAGCTGTTTTTT
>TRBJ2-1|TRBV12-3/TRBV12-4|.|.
CASLGSGEQFF
TGTGCCAGCCTCGGGAGCGGTGAGCAGTTCTTC
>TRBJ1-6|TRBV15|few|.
CATSSLQNSPLHF
TGTGCCACCAGCAGCTTACAGAATTCACCCCTCCACTTT
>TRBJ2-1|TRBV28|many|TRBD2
CASSFPTPFSGNTYNEQFF
TGTGCCAGCAGTTTCCCCACCCCGTTTAGCGGGAACACCTACAATGAGCAGTTCTTC
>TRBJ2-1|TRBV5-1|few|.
CASRLSGVRNEQFF
TGCGCCAGCAGGCTATCGGGGGTCAGGAATGAGCAGTTCTTC
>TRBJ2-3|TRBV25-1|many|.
CASSGSDTQYF
TGTGCCAGTAGCGGATCAGATACGCAGTATTTT
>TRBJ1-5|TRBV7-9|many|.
CASSSSNRVSDQPQHF
TGTGCCAGCAGCTCCTCGAACAGGGTTTCGGATCAGCCCCAGCATTTT
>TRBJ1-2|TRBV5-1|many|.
CASSLDGTNYGYTF
TGCGCCAGCAGCTTGGACGGAACTAACTATGGCTACACCTTC
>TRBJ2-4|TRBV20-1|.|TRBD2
CSAELAGRYVAKNIQYF
TGCAGTGCTGAACTAGCGGGACGTTACGTAGCCAAAAACATTCAGTACTTC
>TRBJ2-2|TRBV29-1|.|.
CSGLSTGELFF
TGCAGCGGATTAAGCACCGGGGAGCTGTTTTTT
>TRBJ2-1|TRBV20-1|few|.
CSASGTPRDQEQFF
TGCAGTGCATCCGGGACCCCCCGGGATCAGGAGCAGTTCTTC
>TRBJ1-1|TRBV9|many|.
CASSVNTEAFF
TGTGCCAGCAGTGTTAACACTGAAGCTTTCTTT
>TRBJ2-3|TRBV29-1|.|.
CSVEDHKDSSTDTQYF
TGCAGCGTTGAAGATCACAAGGATTCTAGCACAGATACGCAGTATTTT
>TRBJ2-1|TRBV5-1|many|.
CASSLYGHIADNEQFF
TGCGCCAGCAGCTTGTACGGACATATCGCCGACAATGAGCAGTTCTTC
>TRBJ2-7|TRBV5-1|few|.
CASSLGVRDEQYF
TGCGCCAGCAGCCTAGGGGTCCGGGACGAGCAGTACTTC
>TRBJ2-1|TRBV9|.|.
CASSVVPEVRGEQFF
TGTGCCAGCAGCGTAGTACCCGAGGTCAGGGGTGAGCAGTTCTTC